One and the same sample provided the 14 T cell receptor beta chains below, sequenced in a study of cytomegalovirus exposure and HLA in healthy donors. PCR employed 60 Vbeta and 13 Jbeta primers. TCRdb's copy holds only in-frame clones and misses some; the assay was immunoSEQ multiplex PCR. Among about 130,000 clones listed, approximately 71% were seen once. Material for sequencing was PBMCs. All receptors derive from a man younger than 45 in good health and CMV-seronegative.

This chain uses TRBV30 with TRBJ1-2; 7 bases align to TRBD1. This CDR3 spans 11 amino acids. Germline assignment: CDR1 GTSNPN and CDR2 SVGIG (reference sequence). V gave up 4 bases and J gave up 11 bases; unmatched junction bases: 7. The CDR3 sequence is CAWTRQGKYTF. CDR3 coding DNA: TGTGCCTGGACCCGACAGGGTAAATACACCTTC.

This clone was counted only a few times. The V gene is TRBV14, the J gene TRBJ1-4; D is undetermined. Deletions cut 1 base from V and 8 bases from J, with 8 bases between. Germline assignment: CDR1 SGHDN and CDR2 FVKESK. The CDR3 covers 13 residues. DNA for the CDR3: TGTGCCAGCAGCCAAGGAGTATTCGAAAAACTGTTTTTT. Its translation is CASSQGVFEKLFF.

The genes are TRBV7-3 and TRBJ1-2; D is possibly TRBD1 (5 bases). The CDR3 spans 13 residues. Trimming pared 7 bases from V and 8 bases from J, leaving 17 bases between. Germline V gives CDR1 SGHTA, CDR2 FQGTGA. The CDR3 bases are TGTGCCAGCACTCGGGGGGGAGTCTTGGGCTACACCTTC. It codes for CASTRGGVLGYTF.

This rearrangement joins TRBV5-4 to TRBJ2-1; TRBD1 aligns across 7 bases. The CDR3 extends over 15 amino acids. From germline, CDR1 is SGHNT and CDR2 YYREEE (reference sequence). The J segment lost 2 bases and the V segment lost 4 bases, leaving 6 bases of the junction unmatched. CDR3 in amino acids: CASSMTGLTYNEQFF. Written as DNA, the CDR3 is TGTGCCAGCAGCATGACAGGGCTAACCTACAATGAGCAGTTCTTC.

The chain combines TRBV27 with TRBJ2-1, with D possibly TRBD2 on 5 matching bases. Germline values: CDR1 MNHEY, CDR2 SMNVEV (reference sequence). V gave up 1 base and J gave up 4 bases, with 11 bases separating them. This CDR3 is built from 15 residues. CDR3 residues: CASSLLRTDYNEQFF. The CDR3 region has the DNA TGTGCCAGCAGTTTATTGCGGACTGATTACAATGAGCAGTTCTTC.

This clone was observed a handful of times. This chain connects TRBV18 to TRBJ2-5, with D perhaps matching TRBD2 (5 bases). The length of the CDR3 is 15 residues. The V and J ends lost 8 bases and 2 bases respectively, with 18 bases between them. The germline V gene encodes CDR1 KGHSH and CDR2 LQKENI. The CDR3 is CASTPPASRQETQYF. The CDR3 DNA sequence: TGTGCCAGCACCCCCCCGGCTAGCAGACAAGAGACCCAGTACTTC. Looking up the rest from reference TRBV18 and TRBJ2-5 gives the full variable domain: NAGVMQNPRHLVRRRGQEARLRCSPMKGHSHVYWYRQLPEEGLKFMVYLQKENIIDESGMPKERFSAEFPKEGPSILRIQQVVRGDSAAYFCASTPPASRQETQYFGPGTRLLVL.

CDR3 nucleotide sequence: TGTGCCAGTAGTATAGATGGAATCCTAGCGGGAGGGCCGACAGATACGCAGTATTTT. Amino acids: CASSIDGILAGGPTDTQYF. The chain couples TRBV19 to TRBJ2-3; 12 bases match TRBD2. This CDR3 has 19 residues. V lost 0 bases to trimming and J lost 3 bases; unmatched junction nucleotides: 10. Germline V lookup: CDR1 LNHDA, CDR2 SQIVND (reference sequence).

The chain recombines TRBV6-5 with TRBJ2-7; maybe TRBD2 (6 bases). The germline gives CDR1 MNHEY, CDR2 SVGAGI. CDR3 length equals 15 residues. V was trimmed by 0 bases and J by 0 bases, leaving 9 bases between them. As DNA, the CDR3 is TGTGCCAGCAGTTACTCATACGGGGGCTCCTACGAGCAGTACTTC. Translation gives CASSYSYGGSYEQYF.

This clone was seen a few times. The chain recombines TRBV9 with TRBJ2-5; tentatively, D is TRBD2 (6 bases). Deletions cut 3 bases from V and 5 bases from J, with 23 bases between. Germline CDR1 is SGDLS and CDR2 is YYNGEE. CDR3 length equals 17 residues. CDR3 region: CASSGGGGNLFGETQYF. The DNA of the CDR3 is TGTGCCAGCAGCGGGGGAGGAGGAAATCTTTTCGGGGAGACCCAGTACTTC.

The genes are TRBV5-1 and TRBJ2-3; D is unclear. Germline V gene data show CDR1 as SGHRS and CDR2 as YFSETQ. The V end was cut by 5 bases, the J end by 5 bases, with 12 bases between. The CDR3 has 13 amino acids. The CDR3 nucleotides read TGCGCCAGCAGTACCGAAACTCGAGATACGCAGTATTTT. Translation: CASSTETRDTQYF.

This sequence joins TRBV5-4 and TRBJ2-2, with 8 bases aligning to TRBD1. This CDR3 comprises 16 residues. Germline V gene lookup returns CDR1 SGHNT and CDR2 YYREEE (reference sequence). V lost 3 bases and J lost 4; bases outside the gene matches: 8. For the CDR3, the DNA is TGTGCCAGCAGCTCTTATTCAGGGGGCCCCACCGGGGAGCTGTTTTTT. As protein: CASSSYSGGPTGELFF.

Judged by abundance, this clone is medium-sized. The chain combines TRBV5-1 with TRBJ2-3, with a possible D match to TRBD1 (6 bases). Per the germline V gene, CDR1 is SGHRS and CDR2 is YFSETQ. Trimming pared 6 bases from V and 5 bases from J, leaving 19 bases between. The CDR3 sequence is 15 residues long. The CDR3 reads CASITFPGDVDTQYF. Written as DNA, the CDR3 is TGCGCCAGCATTACGTTCCCAGGGGACGTAGATACGCAGTATTTT.

The chain is built from TRBV9 and TRBJ2-5; D gene ambiguous. Per germline, CDR1 SGDLS and CDR2 YYNGEE. The CDR3 has 14 amino acids. V was shortened by 0 bases and J by 1 base, with 7 bases between the two germline ends. CDR3 nucleotides: TGTGCCAGCAGCGTAGGCCCTAGCCAAGAGACCCAGTACTTC. This codes for CASSVGPSQETQYF.

The CDR3 DNA reads as TGTGCCAGCAGCTTGCCAGGGGTGAGGGAGACCCAGTACTTC. Protein sequence: CASSLPGVRETQYF. The chain has TRBV5-5 and TRBJ2-5; tentative D call: TRBD1 (6 bases). The V gene's germline CDR1 is SGHKS and CDR2 YYEKEE (reference sequence). The CDR3 is 14 amino acids. Deletions cut 1 base from V and 5 bases from J, with 12 bases between.